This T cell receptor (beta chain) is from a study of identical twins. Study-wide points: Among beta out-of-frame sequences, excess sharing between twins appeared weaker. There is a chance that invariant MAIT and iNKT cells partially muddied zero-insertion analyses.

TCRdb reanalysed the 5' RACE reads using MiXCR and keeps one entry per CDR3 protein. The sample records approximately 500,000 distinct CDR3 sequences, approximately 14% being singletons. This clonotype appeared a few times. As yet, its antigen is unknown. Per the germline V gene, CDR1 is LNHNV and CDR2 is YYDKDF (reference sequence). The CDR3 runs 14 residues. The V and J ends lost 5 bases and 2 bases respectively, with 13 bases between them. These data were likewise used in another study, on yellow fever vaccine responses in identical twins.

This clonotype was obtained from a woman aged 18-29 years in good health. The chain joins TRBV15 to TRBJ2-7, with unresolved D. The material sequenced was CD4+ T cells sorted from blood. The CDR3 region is CATSPGRTTYEQYV. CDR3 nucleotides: TGTGCCACCAGCCCTGGTAGGACGACCTACGAGCAGTACGTC.